This T cell receptor (beta chain) was documented in a study of T-cell reconstitution after alpha-beta-depleted transplantation in children. The library targeted TCRbeta and was prepared with unique molecular identifiers. TCRdb reprocessed the PCR reads via MiXCR and lists one record per CDR3 protein. In the table there are about 830,000 distinct CDR3 sequences, 16% of which are singletons. Per germline, CDR1 SGHRS and CDR2 YFSETQ. This CDR3 region has 16 residues. Germline trimming cut 4 bases from V and 3 bases from J; bases unmatched to any gene: 11. Turning to this clonotype: Its antigen is currently unknown.

The study, taken as a whole, reports: Reportedly, alpha-beta T cells present about two months post-transplant originated from several hundred expanded clones of graft origin.

This material consisted of PBMCs, mostly from graft donor cells, taken 360 days after TCRalphabeta/CD19-depleted stem cell transplant. The clonotype comes from a male patient under 18 who had a stem cell transplant for acute lymphoblastic leukemia, so the T cells may come from the graft donor. The rearrangement links TRBV5-1 to TRBJ2-7; TRBD2 aligns across 9 bases. CDR3 loop: CASSTLAGTTNYEQYF. The DNA for the CDR3 is TGCGCCAGCAGCACGCTAGCGGGGACTACGAACTACGAGCAGTACTTC.